The entry below describes one TCR beta chain. The data are from a study of blood T cell repertoires in COVID-19. For the study at large: In each case, the material was cDNA or gDNA derived from T cells, B-cell-depleted T cells, or PBMCs.

The data were produced by immunoSEQ multiplex PCR, yet TCRdb's version contains in-frame clones alone and is incomplete. There are around 260,000 clones in the sample; approximately 88% occur only once, and about 0.64% lies in the top ten. Trimming took off 1 base at V and 6 bases at J, with 7 bases between the two ends. This CDR3 is 13 amino acids long. Looked up from germline, CDR1 is SEHNR and CDR2 is FQNEAQ (reference sequence). This clonotype was obtained from a human donor in a cohort sampled during active COVID-19. This rearrangement joins TRBV7-9 to TRBJ2-1, with D hard to call. The sequencing input was peripheral blood. This chain's CDR3 is CASSLGPGNEQFF. CDR3 DNA sequence: TGTGCCAGCAGCTTAGGTCCGGGCAATGAGCAGTTCTTC.